These 3 T cell receptor beta chains share one sample of origin, sequenced in a study of siplizumab effects on memory and regulatory T cells. Profiling relied on immunoSEQ multiplex PCR, and the TCRdb table lists in-frame clones only, not all of them. The sample includes some 100,000 clones, about 90% seen only once; the top ten take 2.6%. Sequencing used CD4+ T cells sorted from blood. The origin of the receptors is a human donor in good health. Some clones in this sample may be carry-over from other donors' samples.

The V call is TRBV10-3, the J call TRBJ1-5; possible D gene TRBD1, 5 bases. Trimming shortened V by 8 bases and J by 5 bases, and 22 bases separated the two germline ends. Per the germline V gene, CDR1 is ENHRY and CDR2 is SYGVKD. The CDR3 covers 16 residues. CDR3: CAISGTSGSFDQPQHF. The CDR3 DNA sequence: TGTGCCATCTCAGGCACCTCAGGGAGTTTCGATCAGCCCCAGCATTTT.

The V gene is TRBV9, the J gene TRBJ2-5; 9 bases map to TRBD2. The CDR3 length is 19 residues. Trimming at V came to 0 bases and at J to 2 bases, leaving 14 bases not matched to a gene. Germline loops: CDR1 SGDLS, CDR2 YYNGEE. The CDR3 spells CASSVGTPGLAKLQETQYF. The DNA for the CDR3 is TGTGCCAGCAGCGTAGGGACACCCGGACTAGCGAAACTTCAAGAGACCCAGTACTTC.

The genes are TRBV5-1 and TRBJ1-2; no reliable D call. This CDR3 has 13 residues. Looked up from germline, CDR1 is SGHRS and CDR2 is YFSETQ. V was shortened by 0 bases and J by 7 bases, with 10 bases between the two germline ends. The chain's CDR3 is CASSLAGRSGYTF. Written as DNA, the CDR3 is TGCGCCAGCAGCTTGGCCGGCAGGTCTGGCTACACCTTC.